The 2 T cell receptor beta chains reported below all come from one sample, sequenced in a study of OX40 agonist ivuxolimab in advanced cancers. Generated by immunoSEQ multiplex PCR, the TCRdb table keeps only in-frame clones and is missing some. The repertoire holds 65,000 to 95,000 clones, approximately 86% seen once, with approximately 0.71% in the top ten. The sequencing used CD4+ or CD8+ T cells sorted from blood, collected in a trial of the OX40 agonist ivuxolimab. All receptors come from an adult with an advanced solid tumor such as melanoma, head and neck, liver or kidney cancer.

V usage is TRBV2 and J usage is TRBJ2-5; the match to TRBD2 covers 8 bases. This CDR3 region has 13 residues. V shed 7 bases, J shed 5 bases, and the junction held 6 bases outside the gene matches. The V gene's germline CDR1 is SNHLY and CDR2 FYNNEI. This chain's CDR3 is CASTGLGQETQYF. Written as DNA, the CDR3 is TGTGCCAGCACGGGACTAGGGCAGGAGACCCAGTACTTC. The whole variable domain, filled in from reference TRBV2 and TRBJ2-5, reads EPEVTQTPSHQVTQMGQEVILRCVPISNHLYFYWYRQILGQKVEFLVSFYNNEISEKSEIFDDQFSVERPDGSNFTLKIRSTKLEDSAMYFCASTGLGQETQYFGPGTRLLVL.

This chain connects TRBV6-4 to TRBJ2-1, with 8 bases fitting TRBD2. Germline loops: CDR1 MRHNA, CDR2 SNTAGT. V lost 6 bases, J lost 8 bases, and 9 bases stayed unmatched. The CDR3 has 14 residues. The CDR3: CASSLREGVDEQFF. The CDR3 DNA is TGTGCCAGCAGCCTCCGGGAGGGAGTTGATGAGCAGTTCTTC.